A single sample is the source of the 7 T cell receptor beta chains below, sequenced in a study of regulatory T cells in long-lasting Graves disease. Through Arm-PCR of CDR3 regions and iRepertoire HTBI primers, TCR beta libraries were built. TCRdb fed the multiplex PCR reads into MiXCR, producing one record per CDR3 protein. Among roughly 360,000 distinct CDR3 sequences listed, more than 20% were seen once. The time point is: persistent/refractory GD, antithyroid drugs over 5 years with positive TRAb. After RNA was extracted from PBMCs, the TCR library was made from it. Source: peripheral blood mononuclear cells (PBMCs), taken when the disease was refractory, from a patient treated with antithyroid drugs. All receptors derive from a woman in her forties with Graves disease.

The sample holds a few counts of this clonotype. The chain is built from TRBV11-2 and TRBJ2-1; D perhaps matches TRBD1 (5 bases). The V gene lost 3 bases and the J gene lost 4 bases, with 16 bases spanning the gap. Germline values: CDR1 SGHAT, CDR2 FQNNGV. The CDR3 consists of 16 residues. Here the CDR3 reads CASSFFGRGPYNEQFF. Written as DNA, the CDR3 is TGTGCCAGCAGCTTTTTCGGAAGGGGTCCTTACAATGAGCAGTTCTTC.

This clonotype was detected many times. The genes are TRBV28 and TRBJ2-7; D perhaps matches TRBD2 (6 bases). Germline assignment: CDR1 MDHEN and CDR2 SYDVKM. This CDR3 has 16 residues. V was trimmed by 3 bases and J by 1 base, leaving 16 bases between them. CDR3 sequence: CASSLARGRTSYEQYF. CDR3 sequence (DNA): TGTGCCAGCAGTTTGGCCCGGGGGAGGACGTCCTACGAGCAGTACTTC.

This chain connects TRBV9 to TRBJ2-2, with 7 nucleotides matching TRBD1. CDR1 is SGDLS and CDR2 is YYNGEE in the germline V gene. J gave up 1 base and V 5 bases, and 8 bases lay outside the gene matches. The CDR3 has 16 residues. The CDR3, as DNA: TGTGCCAGCAGTAAAGAGGGGGCGCGGAACACCGGGGAGCTGTTTTTT. Its translation: CASSKEGARNTGELFF.

This clonotype was seen just once. This rearrangement joins TRBV5-1 to TRBJ1-1; 9 nucleotides align to TRBD1. Germline V lookup: CDR1 SGHRS, CDR2 YFSETQ. V lost 4 bases to trimming and J lost 6 bases; unmatched junction nucleotides: 10. CDR3 length: 15 residues. The CDR3 nucleotides are TGCGCCAGCAGCCTACGGACAGGGGAATGGGCTGAAGCTTTCTTT. Residues: CASSLRTGEWAEAFF.

The rearrangement links TRBV25-1 to TRBJ2-7; 10 bases match TRBD2. V trimming: 4 bases; J trimming: 3 bases; junction bases outside the gene matches: 15. CDR3 size: 18 residues. The germline V gene encodes CDR1 MGHDK and CDR2 SYGVNS. CDR3 loop: CASSGGSLAGILNYEQYF. The CDR3 nucleotides are TGTGCCAGCAGTGGAGGTTCACTAGCGGGAATCTTAAACTACGAGCAGTACTTC.

This clonotype turned up a few times. The rearrangement uses TRBV25-1 and TRBJ1-6; D call uncertain. V gave up 2 bases and J gave up 9 bases, with 5 bases separating them. This CDR3 is 12 amino acids long. Germline CDR1 MGHDK, CDR2 SYGVNS. CDR3 loop: CASSERVSPLHF. The CDR3 DNA reads TGTGCCAGCAGTGAACGGGTTTCACCCCTCCACTTT. The complete variable domain, with remaining parts taken from reference TRBV25-1 and TRBJ1-6, reads EADIYQTPRYLVIGTGKKITLECSQTMGHDKMYWYQQDPGMELHLIHYSYGVNSTEKGDLSSESTVSRIRTEHFPLTLESARPSHTSQYLCASSERVSPLHFGNGTRLTVT.

The chain's CDR3 is CASSSLQGVQPLHF. The CDR3 nucleotides read TGTGCCAGCAGCTCCTTACAGGGGGTGCAACCCCTCCACTTT. This rearrangement joins TRBV7-9 to TRBJ1-6; 8 nucleotides line up with TRBD1. Losses at the gene ends were 4 bases for V and 12 bases for J; bases not matched to a gene: 8. The CDR3 contains 14 residues. CDR1 is SEHNR and CDR2 is FQNEAQ in the germline V gene (reference sequence).